These 4 T cell receptor beta chains originate from one sample sequenced in a study of glioma-infiltrating T cells. TCR alpha and beta CDR3 regions were amplified from RNA using iRepertoire nested multiplex PCR. A single record per CDR3 protein comes from TCRdb applying MiXCR to the multiplex PCR reads. The sample yields roughly 350,000 distinct CDR3 sequences, about 40% seen once. The sample consisted of glioma tissue, nonneoplastic brain tissue, or PBMCs (not recorded which). These receptors all stem from a human donor with low-grade glioma or glioblastoma, undergoing nonglioma brain surgery, or in good health (not recorded which).

Remarks on this clonotype: One base away lies a much larger clone, so this may be a sequencing read error. J is TRBJ2-7 and V is TRBV6-2 or TRBV6-3; D is possibly TRBD2 (6 bases). CDR1 is MNHEY and CDR2 is SVGEGT in the germline V gene. CDR3 length equals 14 residues. The DNA for the CDR3 is TGTGCCAGCAGAAGACCGGGACTCTCCTACGAGCGGTACTTC. It translates to CASRRPGLSYERYF.

As concerns this clonotype: The junction departs from the called germline gene at one end, perhaps through a read error. This sequence joins TRBV7-2 and TRBJ1-5; D is possibly TRBD1 (5 bases). The CDR3 contains 13 residues. The germline V gene has CDR1 SGHTA and CDR2 FQGNSA. The CDR3 region is CVSTQGGNQPQHF. CDR3 bases: TGTGTCAGCACCCAGGGAGGCAATCAGCCCCAGCATTTT.

With regard to this clonotype: Germline is not matched at one junction end, which may reflect a read error. The chain recombines TRBV7-6 with TRBJ2-1, with TRBD2 matching 7 bases. This CDR3 region has 13 residues. Germline loops: CDR1 SGHVS, CDR2 FNYEAQ. CDR3 loop: CASSLIKAGEQFF. The CDR3 region has the DNA TGTGCTAGCAGCTTAATCAAAGCGGGAGAGCAGTTCTTC.

The V and J genes are TRBV19 and TRBJ2-3; tentative D call: TRBD1 (5 bases). Deletions cut 4 bases from V and 1 base from J, with 9 bases between. The CDR3 sequence is 14 residues long. CDR1 and CDR2 (germline): LNHDA, SQIVND (reference sequence). CDR3 sequence: CASSTQGRTDTQYF. The CDR3 DNA follows: TGTGCCAGTAGTACGCAGGGCCGCACAGATACGCAGTATTTT.